Listed here is a single TCR beta chain. Its antigen is as yet unknown. These data belong to a study of regulatory T cells in long-lasting Graves disease. The study's findings and limits: Accuracy was possibly reduced by small sample size.

In building TCR beta libraries, iRepertoire HTBI primers were used together with Arm-PCR of CDR3 regions. TCRdb used MiXCR to reprocess the multiplex PCR reads, holding one entry per CDR3 protein. This sample has approximately 690,000 distinct CDR3 sequences, with around 30% found just once. Germline V lookup: CDR1 ENHRY, CDR2 SYGVKD. This CDR3 is built from 14 residues. Trimming stripped 2 bases from V and 2 bases from J, with 9 bases between. Time point given: persistent/refractory GD, antithyroid drugs over 5 years with positive TRAb. RNA extracted from PBMCs served as the sequencing template. V is TRBV10-3 and J is TRBJ1-2, with D unresolved. This clonotype was sampled from a female donor with Graves disease. The starting material was peripheral blood mononuclear cells (PBMCs), obtained when the disease was refractory, from a patient treated with antithyroid drugs. The CDR3 nucleotides read TGTGCCATCAGTGAGGGCAGGATGAACTATGGCTACACCTTC. Amino acid sequence: CAISEGRMNYGYTF.